This T cell receptor (beta chain) was captured in a study of T cells after yellow fever vaccination. Turning to the study itself: The SMART-Seq v4 Ultra Low Input method served to prepare the low-cell-number fractions. Study conclusions and caveats: Contamination by abundant bulk-population clonotypes could be present in FACS-sorted repertoires. The appearance of a small share of clonotypes in both CD4 and CD8 compartments was observed. Though it reached lower strength, the secondary response hit its peak faster, day 5 versus 15.

Germline CDR1 reads SQVTM; CDR2 reads ANQGSEA. Trimming removed 4 bases from V and 5 bases from J, with 8 bases in between. The CDR3 is made up of 11 amino acids. TCRdb independently ran MiXCR on the 5' RACE reads; one entry per CDR3 protein. Here the sample spans approximately 120,000 distinct CDR3 sequences, about 8.2% being singletons. On this clonotype itself: What it binds is not known.

The source is a man between 18 and 35 years old who received the YFV17D yellow fever vaccine. The rearrangement uses TRBV29-1 and TRBJ2-5; tentatively, D is TRBD2 (5 bases). The sequencing here drew on CD8+ T cells sorted from PBMCs, taken on the day of the yellow fever booster vaccination. The CDR3 is CSVGRRETQYF. Here the CDR3 DNA reads TGCAGCGTTGGTAGGAGGGAGACCCAGTACTTC.